This TCR beta chain stems from a study of control samples from healthy donors and cancer patients. V dropped 3 bases and J dropped 3 bases, with 8 bases sitting between them. Germline V gene sequence: CDR1 ENHRY, CDR2 SYGVKD. This CDR3 spans 14 amino acids. TCRdb's table, derived via immunoSEQ multiplex PCR, lists solely in-frame clones and lacks some. Seen here are about 26,000 clones, approximately 85% observed once, and the top ten hold about 6.7%. Sequencing used PBMCs. The sequence came from a woman aged 55-69 years with head and neck cancer. The V and J genes are TRBV10-3 and TRBJ1-4; maybe TRBD1 (5 bases). Here the CDR3 reads CAISDRGPNEKLFF. The CDR3 nucleotides read TGTGCCATCAGTGATCGGGGACCTAATGAAAAACTGTTTTTT.